Listed below are T cell receptor beta chains from one sample, sequenced in a study of blood T cells in healthy people across ages. TCRdb fed the 5' RACE reads into MiXCR, producing one record per CDR3 protein. The sample comprises about 940,000 distinct CDR3 sequences, around 48% of which are singletons, and under 15% rests with the top ten. Material for sequencing was blood. Source of these receptors: a man aged 25-45 years in good health. Each CDR3 is given with its conserved first and last residue. D genes are given only for firm matches. The size of a clone is reported for some rows only, either as once, few or many, or as a class for expanded clones.

V	D	J	size	DNA	CDR3
TRBV7-9	TRBD2	TRBJ2-1	NA	TGTGCCAGCAGCCACGGGACTAGCTCTGGCAATGAGCAGTTCTTC	CASSHGTSSGNEQFF
TRBV6-1	TRBD1	TRBJ1-2	NA	TGTGCCAGCCTGGACAGGGCGAACTATGGCTACACCTTC	CASLDRANYGYTF
TRBV30	NA	TRBJ2-5	once	TGTGCCTGGAGCCGGTCCTCGGAGCAGTACTTC	CAWSRSSEQYF
TRBV6-5	TRBD1	TRBJ2-3	NA	TGTGCCAGCAGTTACGGGGGACAGGGTACAGATACGCAGTATTTT	CASSYGGQGTDTQYF
TRBV30	NA	TRBJ2-6	few	TGTGCCTGGGGAAGCTCTGGGGCCAACGTCCTGACTTTC	CAWGSSGANVLTF
TRBV4-1	TRBD1	TRBJ2-7	NA	TGCGCCAGCAGCCAAGGGGGGACAGCGAGGGTCTACGAGCAGTACTTC	CASSQGGTARVYEQYF
TRBV6-6	TRBD2	TRBJ2-5	NA	TGTGCCAGCAGTTACCCGGGACTAGCGGGGACTGAGCAGTACTTC	CASSYPGLAGTEQYF
TRBV4-1	NA	TRBJ2-3	NA	TGCGCCAGCAGCCAAGATGGATCGTGGGGAACAGATACGCAGTATTTT	CASSQDGSWGTDTQYF
TRBV4-2	TRBD2	TRBJ2-3	few	TGTGCCAGCAGCCAAGCAGTAGCGGGGGGCGCAGATACGCAGTATTTT	CASSQAVAGGADTQYF
TRBV9	TRBD2	TRBJ2-7	once	TGTGCCGGCAGCGGGACGGGAGGGAACAACGAGCAGTACTTC	CAGSGTGGNNEQYF
TRBV25-1	NA	TRBJ1-2	NA	TGTGCCAGCAGTGAGGCGAACACGAGACTCTATGGCTACACCTTC	CASSEANTRLYGYTF
TRBV2	TRBD1	TRBJ2-1	few	TGTGCCAGCCGCGGGGACAGGGAGGAGCAGTTCTTC	CASRGDREEQFF
TRBV27	TRBD1	TRBJ1-2	NA	TGTGCCAGCAGTTGGACAGGCGAAAGCTATGGCTACACCTTC	CASSWTGESYGYTF
TRBV21-1	NA	TRBJ2-7	few	TGTGCCAGCAGGGTAGACTACAGGGCCCACGAGCAGTACTTC	CASRVDYRAHEQYF
TRBV5-6	TRBD1	TRBJ2-1	few	TGTGCCAGCAGCTTGGCCGCGGCACAGGGGGAGTTCTTC	CASSLAAAQGEFF
TRBV12-3/TRBV12-4	NA	TRBJ2-7	once	TGTGCCAGCAGTTTTCTCAGGGGAACGAGCCACGGGCAGTACTTC	CASSFLRGTSHGQYF
TRBV5-1	NA	TRBJ2-3	NA	TGCGCCAGCAGCTACAACCCGGCTAGTGCAGATACGCAGTATTTT	CASSYNPASADTQYF
TRBV20-1	TRBD1	TRBJ2-1	NA	TGCAGTGCTTACTCCGGGACAGGCGTTTACAATGAGCAGTTCTTC	CSAYSGTGVYNEQFF
TRBV4-3	NA	TRBJ2-7	NA	TGCGCCAGCAGCCAAGGAGTAACAGGGAGCTCCTACGAGCAGTACTTC	CASSQGVTGSSYEQYF
TRBV20-1	TRBD2	TRBJ2-3	NA	TGCAGTGCCGATGGGACTAGCGGGGGGGCTAGGACAGATACGCAGTATTTT	CSADGTSGGARTDTQYF
TRBV11-3	NA	TRBJ2-1	NA	TGTGCCAGCAGCGATGGGAGTGCTGAGCAGTTCTTC	CASSDGSAEQFF
TRBV20-1	NA	TRBJ2-7	NA	TGCAGTGCCCATGCTCGTGGACCCTACAATGAGCAGTACTTC	CSAHARGPYNEQYF
TRBV4-1	NA	TRBJ1-1	NA	TGCGCCAGCAGCATAGTGGGGCGGGCGGGGAACACTGAAGCTTTCTTT	CASSIVGRAGNTEAFF
TRBV4-1	NA	TRBJ2-6	few	TGCGCCAGCAGCCAAGAGGCGAGCTCTGGGGCCAACGTCCTGACTTTC	CASSQEASSGANVLTF
TRBV27	NA	TRBJ1-5	few	TGTGCCAGCAGTTTACACGGAAGCAATCAGCCCCAGCATTTT	CASSLHGSNQPQHF
TRBV11-2	TRBD2	TRBJ2-1	NA	TGTGCCAGCAGCTCCCTGGGCGGGGGGAATGAGCAGTTCTTC	CASSSLGGGNEQFF
TRBV6-6	NA	TRBJ2-4	NA	TGTGCCAGCAGTTACGGGCTACTAGCCAAAAACATTCAGTACTTC	CASSYGLLAKNIQYF
TRBV3-1	NA	TRBJ2-7	NA	TGTGCCAGCAGCCAAGTGGGAGGGACAGCTACCTACGAGCAGTACTTC	CASSQVGGTATYEQYF
TRBV2	NA	TRBJ2-7	NA	TGTGCCAGCAATGAGTTCTATGGCGAGCAGTACTTC	CASNEFYGEQYF
TRBV5-5	NA	TRBJ2-1	NA	TGTGCCAGCAGCTTGGGGGTGGCAGGGCACAATGAGCAGTTCTTC	CASSLGVAGHNEQFF
TRBV12-3/TRBV12-4	TRBD2	TRBJ2-3	once	TGTGCCAGCAGACCCACTAGCGGGGTTACAGATACGCAGTATTTT	CASRPTSGVTDTQYF
TRBV7-8	NA	TRBJ1-1	NA	TGTGCCAGCAGCTTAGGCCTAGGTGTACGGTGGGGAACTGAAGCTTTCTTT	CASSLGLGVRWGTEAFF
TRBV5-1	NA	TRBJ1-1	few	TGCGCCAGCAGCTCGAAACCTGACAGCATGAACACTGAAGCTTTCTTT	CASSSKPDSMNTEAFF
TRBV7-2	NA	TRBJ2-1	NA	TGTGCCAGCAGCTTAGAGGCGGAGGGATCGCAGTTCTTC	CASSLEAEGSQFF
TRBV5-6	NA	TRBJ2-7	many	TGTGCCAGCAGCTTCGACGGAAACCTCCCCTACGAGCAGTACTTC	CASSFDGNLPYEQYF
TRBV12-3/TRBV12-4	TRBD1	TRBJ2-3	few	TGTGCCAGCAGTTTAAGGGGGCCCGCAGATACGCAGTATTTT	CASSLRGPADTQYF
TRBV3-1	TRBD1	TRBJ1-2	NA	TGTGCCAGCAGCCATAGGACAGGGAACTATGGCTACACCTTC	CASSHRTGNYGYTF
TRBV29-1	NA	TRBJ1-4	few	TGCAGCGTTGAAGGACAGCTGGGTGAAAAACTGTTTTTT	CSVEGQLGEKLFF
TRBV20-1	NA	TRBJ2-7	few	TGCAGTGCTAGACAAGGGAGATCTTACGAGCAGTACTTC	CSARQGRSYEQYF